This TCR beta chain was profiled in a study of cytomegalovirus exposure and HLA in healthy donors (dated by TCRdb to the late 2010s). Turning to the overall study: An earlier analysis of 587 of the donors reported 276 Gb of sequence data and roughly 100 million unique TCR beta sequences from about 200 million T cells. About 330 gigabases of sequencing data and around 80 million unique TCR sequences made up an early release that covered around 640 HLA-typed donors. The genetic ancestry cluster associated with self-reported Caucasian donors included roughly four fifths of the 350 to 500 genotyped donors. The study was designed to test whether signatures of past pathogen exposure could be identified by cataloging public T cell receptors. The study profiled the T cell repertoires of 666 subjects by immunosequencing and related them to cytomegalovirus serostatus. Besides the first cohort of under 700 subjects, a separate validation cohort made up of over a hundred different subjects was used. To predict cytomegalovirus infection status, the study brought together high-throughput TCR immunosequencing, statistical association of individual TCRs with disease status, and machine learning. To study patterns of TCR occurrence, a later analysis re-analyzed previously published TCR beta repertoires from around 660 donors and added high-resolution HLA genotyping. Rather than drawing on any new phenotypic data, the later analysis identified candidate immune exposures from TCR beta sequences and the way those sequences occurred across donors. In an earlier analysis of a few hundred of the donors, high-throughput TCR beta sequencing was used to judge whether each TCR beta V gene segment behaved as functional or pseudogenic. Donor age, sex, ethnicity and CMV serostatus were compiled together with the repertoire data. A later genetic analysis took genome-wide SNP genotypes for about 55% of the roughly 670 donors and used that subset as a discovery cohort. Every discovery cohort repertoire had been produced on one sequencing platform. Both class I and class II loci were covered by HLA typing, at four-digit resolution. Typing coverage varied by locus: roughly 629-640 donors for A, B, C, DRB1 and DQB1; roughly 500 for DQA1; around 570 for DPA1; approximately 490 for DPB1. Roughly 5 DR-DQ haplotypes were handled as single units for association and clustering, since linkage in the cohort was strong. Among some 400 genotyped donors of the cohort, an average of 235,054 unique TCR beta nucleotide sequences were sequenced per donor, roughly 18% of them non-productive. The paper's findings and limits, for the study overall: The study gave a list of 150 to 200 TCR beta chains associated with cytomegalovirus. Compared with equally common non-associated chains, HLA-associated TCR beta chains in a later analysis were more clonally expanded and had lower generation probabilities. While some public TCRs were present in many individuals, most TCR sequences turned up only very rarely across donors. Assigning TCR associations to individual alleles was difficult when HLA alleles, especially DR and DQ, strongly co-occurred. Some IMGT-functional V segments, including TRBV6-2 and TRBV6-3, could not be told apart with the 87-base-pair reads, so those segments were excluded. A later analysis associated some 17,000 TCR beta sequences with specific HLA alleles at a false discovery rate of 0.05. Linkage disequilibrium might explain the correlated functional status among segregating V segments, but an unknown experimental factor could not be ruled out. CMV serostatus was the only immune exposure information available for the cohort. In both the original and validation cohorts, the classifier was reported to diagnose cytomegalovirus status with high specificity and sensitivity. Several of the top co-occurrence clusters appeared to be linked to parvovirus B19, influenza, CMV and Epstein-Barr virus, according to a later analysis. A further reported finding was that TCR beta sequences accurately predicted the HLA-A and HLA-B alleles for most subjects in the first cohort. Roughly uniform sequencing depth across donors was assumed in presence/absence analyses, although this assumption may not hold. Compared with the roughly 670-donor mean, donors in an Asian-associated ancestry cluster had fewer N-insertions in productive TCRs, according to a later genetic analysis. Because HLA typing was missing for some donors at each locus, association tests included only the typed subset. Only TCR beta chains were sequenced in this cohort, and the absence of alpha or paired-chain data limited detectable features. In a later genetic analysis, a missense DCLRE1C variant was associated with V-gene and J-gene trimming of TCR beta chains, and the association was replicated in an independent cohort. According to a later analysis, TCR association rates differed among HLA loci, with DRB1 alleles showing the most associated TCRs and HLA-C alleles showing the fewest. A later analysis found that most CMV-associated TCR beta chains appeared HLA-restricted, with HLA associations seemingly driven largely by CMV exposure. The authors suggested that the approach could potentially be generalized to other disease states and immunological phenotypes. Three of the identified cytomegalovirus-associated TCR beta chains were confirmed in vitro to be specific for cytomegalovirus antigens. The sequencing pipeline was judged likely to have produced a cluster of highly shared sequence variants as a technical artifact. In an earlier analysis of approximately 590 of the donors, most TCR beta V segments appeared in productive rearrangements about 90% or about 30% of the time, broadly matching IMGT annotations. Roughly 15 rarely observed V segments, including chromosome 9 orphons, were excluded from the earlier analysis of several hundred of the donors because counts were too low.

The library was generated by the immunoSEQ multiplex PCR assay. For the multiplex PCR, a mixture combining 60 forward primers for TCR Vbeta segments and 13 reverse primers for TCR Jbeta segments was used. The CDR3 region of rearranged TCR beta genes was amplified from genomic DNA by a multiplex PCR assay. The Illumina HiSeq System was used to sequence the amplified TCR beta libraries as 87-base-pair reads. On the authors' methods: In a later analysis, approximately 74 million unique TCR beta chains were counted across the roughly 610 repertoires, and roughly 11 million of these chains were shared by at least two donors. A nearest-neighbor algorithm error-corrected the raw reads and collapsed the reads into unique sequences, merging closely related sequences to remove PCR and sequencing errors. To assign V, D and J gene segments, CDR3 sequences were aligned to IMGT reference sequences. For a sequence to be retained, a match of at least six nucleotides was required to both a V gene segment and a J gene segment. Rearrangements were called productive when the CDR3 lacked stop codons and stayed in frame with V and J; all others were non-productive. CDR3 was defined by IMGT convention, running from the second conserved V-encoded cysteine to the conserved J-encoded phenylalanine. Sequences without an unambiguous match to a single V gene segment were excluded from the earlier analysis of several hundred of the donors. An earlier analysis of 587 of the donors classified V segments as functional when productive rearrangements were above 56.7% and as segregating when the standard deviation between donors was above 5%. A statistical classification framework was developed to diagnose cytomegalovirus status using the catalog of TCR beta chain sequences. In a later analysis, V and J genes were assigned by comparing TCR nucleotide sequences against IMGT/GENE-DB human TR gene sequences. The TCRdist pipeline was used in a later analysis to assign CDR3 sequences and most-parsimonious VDJ recombination scenarios. In a later analysis, each TCR beta chain was defined by its CDR3 amino acid sequence together with its V-gene family, and reads without a unique V-gene family were excluded. A later analysis removed 500 to 650 highly shared, low-generation-probability nucleotide sequences to deal with suspected cross-contamination and a sequencing artifact. A later analysis calculated a clonal expansion index for each public chain from normalized within-repertoire ranks of inferred template counts. In a later analysis, generation probabilities were computed using a VDJ recombination model fitted to out-of-frame rearrangements, and the results were checked against IGoR. In a later analysis, hypergeometric tests were used to score TCR-TCR, TCR-HLA and TCR-CMV co-occurrence, with a repertoire-size bias correction applied to TCR pairs. To estimate false discovery rates, a later analysis permuted the HLA or CMV assignments 20 times. In a later analysis, co-occurring TCRs were grouped using DBSCAN, with TCRdist sequence similarity added in when clustering inside HLA-allele-positive subsets. Co-occurrence clustering excluded repertoires with fewer than 30,000 or more than 120,000 public chains, plus five with anomalous nucleotide sharing. This immuneACCESS table, as held by TCRdb, lists in-frame sequences with V and J called but not all clones. Of the missing ones, under half trace to an unresolved V gene in checked studies; the others have no known cause. V, J and clone size were drawn from that table, and D and trimming were deduced from the DNA. This sample has over 120,000 clones in its table, and approximately 79% of those were observed once. The top ten clones comprise 2.9% of the sample.

As regards this clone: Its antigen specificity is not known. Base qualities were left out, and no much larger clone turns up one base away. Within the sample, other DNA sequences also encode this same CDR3.

The cohort comprised more than 550 healthy bone marrow donors. At the time of sampling, all cohort members were nominally healthy, though unrecorded immune exposures were likely present. The donor tested CMV seronegative and was one of the 352 seronegative cohort members. A peripheral blood sample was collected from each donor, and TCR beta sequencing was performed on peripheral blood mononuclear cells. The Qiagen DNeasy Blood Extraction Kit was used to extract genomic DNA from the blood cell samples. V was cut back by 0 bases and J by 3 bases, leaving a gap of 5 bases between them. CDR1 and CDR2 were assigned from the germline V gene (reference sequence) as MNHNY and SVGAGI. The CDR3 runs 13 amino acids, cysteine and phenylalanine included. Only the CDR3 DNA is retained, 39 bases long and in frame from the first base.

This sequence uses TRBV6-6 and TRBJ1-2, with the D gene uncertain. The clonotype comes from a woman in her twenties or thirties in good health and CMV-seronegative. Specimen: PBMCs. The CDR3 reads as follows: CASSYSSYYGYTF. The DNA is TGTGCCAGCAGTTACTCGTCCTACTATGGCTACACCTTC.